This T cell receptor beta chain was identified in a study of Ad26.COV2.S vaccination and SARS-CoV-2 variants. Study as a whole: Participants got Ad26.COV2.S intramuscularly, once or twice 56 days apart.

Findings and caveats of the study: The breadth of spike-specific CD8+ and CD4+ T cell responses after vaccination was reportedly substantial.

TCRdb's table, derived via immunoSEQ multiplex PCR, lists solely in-frame clones and lacks some. The table records some 250,000 clones, 88% of them present only once. Treatment indicated: around 19 received Ad26.COV2.S at low or high dose, single or two shots; roughly five received placebo; per-sample allocation not given. The study sampled participants on day 63 after the first vaccine or placebo injection. V was clipped by 0 bases and J by 3 bases, with 7 bases between them. The CDR3 runs to 14 residues. Germline V gene sequence: CDR1 SGHTS, CDR2 YDEGEE. Points on this clone: What it binds is not known.

V usage is TRBV5-8 and J usage is TRBJ2-4; no reliable D call. The sample consisted of peripheral blood, taken in a trial of Ad26.COV2.S vaccine versus placebo. This receptor was obtained from a person aged 18-60 years who received the Ad26.COV2.S COVID-19 vaccine or a placebo. This CDR3 is CASSLAIVKNIQYF. The CDR3, as DNA: TGTGCCAGCAGCTTGGCCATCGTCAAAAACATTCAGTACTTC.